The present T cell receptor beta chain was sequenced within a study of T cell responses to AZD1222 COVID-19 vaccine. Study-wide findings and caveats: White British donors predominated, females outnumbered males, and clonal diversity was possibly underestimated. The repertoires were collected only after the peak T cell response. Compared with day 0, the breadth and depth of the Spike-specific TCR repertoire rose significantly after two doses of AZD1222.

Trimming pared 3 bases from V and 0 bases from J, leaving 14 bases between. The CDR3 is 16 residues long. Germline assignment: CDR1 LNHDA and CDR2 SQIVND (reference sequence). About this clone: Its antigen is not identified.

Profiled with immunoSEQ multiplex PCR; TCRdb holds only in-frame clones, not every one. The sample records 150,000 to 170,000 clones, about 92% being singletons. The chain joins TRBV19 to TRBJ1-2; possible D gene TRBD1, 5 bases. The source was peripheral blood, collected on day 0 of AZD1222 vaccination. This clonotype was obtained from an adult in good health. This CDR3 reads CASSIAQGSPNYGYTF. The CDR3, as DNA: TGTGCCAGTAGTATCGCCCAGGGCAGCCCTAACTATGGCTACACCTTC.